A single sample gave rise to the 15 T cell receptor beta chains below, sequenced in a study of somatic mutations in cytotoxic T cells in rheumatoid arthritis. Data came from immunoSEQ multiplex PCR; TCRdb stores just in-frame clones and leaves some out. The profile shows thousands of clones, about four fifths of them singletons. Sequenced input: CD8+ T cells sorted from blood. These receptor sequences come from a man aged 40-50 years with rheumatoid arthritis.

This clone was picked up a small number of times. The CDR3 nucleotides read TGTGCCAGCAGTTCTGGACTATCAAAAAAGACCCAGTACTTC. It translates to CASSSGLSKKTQYF. The chain links TRBV6-6 to TRBJ2-5; possibly TRBD2 for D (6 bases). Germline V gene lookup returns CDR1 MNHNY and CDR2 SVGAGI (reference sequence). V was clipped by 4 bases and J by 6 bases, with 15 bases between them. There are 14 residues in the CDR3.

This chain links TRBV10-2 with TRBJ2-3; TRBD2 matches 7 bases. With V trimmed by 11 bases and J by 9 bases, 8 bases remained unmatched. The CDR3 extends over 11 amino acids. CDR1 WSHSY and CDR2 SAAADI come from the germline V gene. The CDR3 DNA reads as TGCGCCTCAAATTGGGGGGGAACGCAGTATTTT. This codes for CASNWGGTQYF.

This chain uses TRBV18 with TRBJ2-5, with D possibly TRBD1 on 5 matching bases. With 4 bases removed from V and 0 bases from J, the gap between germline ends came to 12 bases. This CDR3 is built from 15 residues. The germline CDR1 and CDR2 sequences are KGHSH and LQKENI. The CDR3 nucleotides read TGTGCCAGCTCACAAAGCAGGGTGTACCAAGAGACCCAGTACTTC. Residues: CASSQSRVYQETQYF.

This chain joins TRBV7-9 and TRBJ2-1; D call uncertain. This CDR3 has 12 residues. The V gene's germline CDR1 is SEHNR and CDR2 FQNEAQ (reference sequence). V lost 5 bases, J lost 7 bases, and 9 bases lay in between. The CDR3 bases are TGTGCCAGCAGCGCCGGTTTTAATGAGCAGTTCTTC. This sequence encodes CASSAGFNEQFF.

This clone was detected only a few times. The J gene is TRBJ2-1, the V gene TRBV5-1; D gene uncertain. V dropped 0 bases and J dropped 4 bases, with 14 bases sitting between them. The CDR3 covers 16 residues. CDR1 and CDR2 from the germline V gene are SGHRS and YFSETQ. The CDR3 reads CASSLVLGQWYNEQFF. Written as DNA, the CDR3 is TGCGCCAGCAGCTTGGTCCTAGGCCAGTGGTACAATGAGCAGTTCTTC.

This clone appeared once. Written as DNA, the CDR3 is TGTGCCAGCAGCCGAAAGGGGGGGCGGTTTTCTGGGGCCAACGTCCTGACTTTC. It encodes CASSRKGGRFSGANVLTF. The chain uses TRBV14 and TRBJ2-6; possibly TRBD2 for D (7 bases). This CDR3 has 18 amino acids. V lost 4 bases and J 1 base, leaving 17 bases between the germline ends. Germline V gene lookup returns CDR1 SGHDN and CDR2 FVKESK.

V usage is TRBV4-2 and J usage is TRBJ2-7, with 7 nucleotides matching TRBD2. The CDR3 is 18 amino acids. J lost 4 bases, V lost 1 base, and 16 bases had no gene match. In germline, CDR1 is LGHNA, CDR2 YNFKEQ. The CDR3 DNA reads TGTGCCAGCAGCCAAGCGGGAGGAGGGAGTGGGGCCCTGTACGAGCAGTACTTC. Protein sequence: CASSQAGGGSGALYEQYF.

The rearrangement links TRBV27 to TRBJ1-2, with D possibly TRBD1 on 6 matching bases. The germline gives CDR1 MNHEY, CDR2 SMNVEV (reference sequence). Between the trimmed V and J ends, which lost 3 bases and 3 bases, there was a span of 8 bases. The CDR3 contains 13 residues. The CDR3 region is CASSFGGHYGYTF. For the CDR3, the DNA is TGTGCCAGCAGTTTCGGGGGGCACTATGGCTACACCTTC.

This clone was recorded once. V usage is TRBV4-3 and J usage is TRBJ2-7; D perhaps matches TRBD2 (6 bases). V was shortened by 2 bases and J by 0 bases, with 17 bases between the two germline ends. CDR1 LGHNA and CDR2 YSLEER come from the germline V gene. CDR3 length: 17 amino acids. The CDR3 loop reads CASSQRYIAENSYEQYF. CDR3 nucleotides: TGCGCCAGCAGCCAACGCTATATAGCGGAGAACTCCTACGAGCAGTACTTC.

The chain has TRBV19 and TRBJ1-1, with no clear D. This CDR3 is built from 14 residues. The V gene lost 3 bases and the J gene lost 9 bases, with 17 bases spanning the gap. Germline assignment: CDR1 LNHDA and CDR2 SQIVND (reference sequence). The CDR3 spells CASSMASGPLQAFF. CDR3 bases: TGTGCCAGTAGTATGGCCAGCGGGCCGCTCCAAGCTTTCTTT. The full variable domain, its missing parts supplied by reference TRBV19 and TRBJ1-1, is DGGITQSPKYLFRKEGQNVTLSCEQNLNHDAMYWYRQDPGQGLRLIYYSQIVNDFQKGDIAEGYSVSREKKESFPLTVTSAQKNPTAFYLCASSMASGPLQAFFGQGTRLTVV.

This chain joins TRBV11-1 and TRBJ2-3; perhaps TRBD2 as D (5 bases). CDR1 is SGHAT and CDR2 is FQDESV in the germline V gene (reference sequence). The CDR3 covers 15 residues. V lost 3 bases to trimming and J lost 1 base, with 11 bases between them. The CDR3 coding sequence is TGTGCCAGCAGCTTGGAGGTGAGGGGCACAGATACGCAGTATTTT. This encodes CASSLEVRGTDTQYF.

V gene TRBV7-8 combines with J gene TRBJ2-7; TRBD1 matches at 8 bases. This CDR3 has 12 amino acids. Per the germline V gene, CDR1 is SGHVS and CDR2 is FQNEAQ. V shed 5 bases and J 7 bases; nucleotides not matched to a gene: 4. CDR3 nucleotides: TGTGCCAGCAGCCCCACAGGGGGGGAGCAGTACTTC. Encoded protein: CASSPTGGEQYF.

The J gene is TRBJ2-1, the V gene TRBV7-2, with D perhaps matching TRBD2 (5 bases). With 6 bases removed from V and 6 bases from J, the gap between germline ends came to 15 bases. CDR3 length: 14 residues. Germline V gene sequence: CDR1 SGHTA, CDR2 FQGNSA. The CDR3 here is CASRLVDGLNEQFF. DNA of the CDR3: TGTGCCAGCAGGCTGGTGGACGGACTCAATGAGCAGTTCTTC.

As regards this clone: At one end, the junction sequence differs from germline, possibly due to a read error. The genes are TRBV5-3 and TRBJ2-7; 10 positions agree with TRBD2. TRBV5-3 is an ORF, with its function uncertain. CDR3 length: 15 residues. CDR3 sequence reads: CASSQSSSGSYEQYF. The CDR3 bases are TGCGCCAGCAGCCAATCTTCTAGCGGGAGCTACGAGCAGTACTTC.

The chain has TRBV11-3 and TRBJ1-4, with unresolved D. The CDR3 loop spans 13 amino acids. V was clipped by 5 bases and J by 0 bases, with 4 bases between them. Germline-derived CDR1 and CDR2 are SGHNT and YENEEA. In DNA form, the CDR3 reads TGTGCCAGCAGCGCAGCAACTAATGAAAAACTGTTTTTT. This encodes CASSAATNEKLFF. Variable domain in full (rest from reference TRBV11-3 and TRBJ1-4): EAGVVQSPRYKIIEKKQPVAFWCNPISGHNTLYWYLQNLGQGPELLIRYENEEAVDDSQLPKDRFSAERLKGVDSTLKIQPAELGDSAVYLCASSAATNEKLFFGSGTQLSVL.